This T cell receptor (beta chain) was found in a study of T cell repertoires in cytomegalovirus infection. Study-level information: Selection of CMV epitopes for the study included recently identified HLA-C-restricted and well-studied HLA-B-restricted ones. CMV infection together with matching HLA type was indicated by public TCR beta signatures.

General study points: CMV-specific TCR beta clonotypes restricted by HLA-C dominated the ex vivo response. The study identified carriers of CMV plus the relevant HLA from cumulative public TCR beta family frequency.

There are 14 residues in the CDR3. Germline-derived CDR1 and CDR2 are SGHRS and YFSETQ. Deletions cut 0 bases from V and 5 bases from J, with 11 bases between. MiXCR was run by TCRdb on the reads, yielding one entry per CDR3 protein. This table has about 740,000 distinct CDR3 sequences, around 32% appearing once. Concerning this clonotype itself: Antigen specificity is unknown.

Here the sequenced sample was cultured PBMCs, taken from culture after CMV antigen stimulation. The clonotype was recovered from a human donor in good health (CMV status not recorded). Some clones in this sample may be carry-over from other donors' samples. The chain joins TRBV5-1 to TRBJ2-5; D might be TRBD2 (6 bases). DNA of the CDR3: TGCGCCAGCAGCTTGGGCGCTAGCGCCGAGACCCAGTACTTC. Amino acids: CASSLGASAETQYF.